This TCR beta chain was recovered during a study of T cells after somatic rescue of genetic block. Some clones are missing from TCRdb's copy, which holds only in-frame ones; the method was immunoSEQ multiplex PCR. The table includes around 64,000 clones, roughly nine tenths detected once. Germline assignment: CDR1 SGHRS and CDR2 YFSETQ. This CDR3 is 14 amino acids long. V shed 0 bases and J 15 bases; nucleotides not matched to a gene: 8. The chain employs TRBV5-1 and TRBJ2-1; 11 positions match TRBD2. This TCR came from a man aged 40-49 years. The material sequenced was peripheral blood mononuclear cells (PBMCs). In nucleotides, the CDR3 is TGCGCCAGCAGCTTGGGAGTAGCGGGGGGGCTCTGGTTCTTC. Translated: CASSLGVAGGLWFF. Looking up the rest from reference TRBV5-1 and TRBJ2-1 gives the full variable domain: KAGVTQTPRYLIKTRGQQVTLSCSPISGHRSVSWYQQTPGQGLQFLFEYFSETQRNKGNFPGRFSGRQFSNSRSEMNVSTLELGDSALYLCASSLGVAGGLWFFGPGTRLTVL.